This passage covers 11 T cell receptor beta chains from one sample sequenced in a study of radiation and T cells in renal cell carcinoma. Specified time point: blood 2 weeks post-SBRT. Described treatment: 15 Gy SBRT to primary tumor, nephrectomy 4 weeks later. Produced via immunoSEQ multiplex PCR; TCRdb's table is partial and in-frame only. The data show some 120,000 clones, around 81% seen once. The sequenced sample was blood, obtained from a patient whose treatment included radiotherapy and nephrectomy. The receptors were gathered from a man aged 50 to 60 with renal cell carcinoma.

This clone is a singleton in its sample. This sequence joins TRBV5-4 and TRBJ2-4; D is perhaps TRBD1 or TRBD2 (5 bases each). There are 16 residues in the CDR3. Between the trimmed V and J ends, which lost 4 bases and 0 bases, there was a span of 14 bases. Germline-derived CDR1 and CDR2 are SGHNT and YYREEE (reference sequence). CDR3 sequence reads: CASSQPGALAKNIQYF. In DNA, the CDR3 is TGTGCCAGCAGCCAACCCGGGGCGCTAGCCAAAAACATTCAGTACTTC.

The chain employs TRBV25-1 and TRBJ1-2; 8 nucleotides agree with TRBD1. CDR1 and CDR2 (germline): MGHDK, SYGVNS. The length of the CDR3 is 14 residues. The V gene end was trimmed by 6 bases and the J gene end by 5 bases; junction bases not matched to a gene: 8. DNA for the CDR3: TGTGCCAGCAGGCCCCGACAGGGGAGGTATGGCTACACCTTC. Its translation is CASRPRQGRYGYTF.

The chain employs TRBV6-6 and TRBJ1-1, with TRBD1 matching over 7 bases. The V gene's germline CDR1 is MNHNY and CDR2 SVGAGI (reference sequence). The CDR3 has 12 amino acids. J lost 10 bases, V lost 6 bases, and 8 bases had no gene match. CDR3 sequence (DNA): TGTGCCAGCAGACCCGGGACAGCCGGAGCTTTCTTT. Protein product: CASRPGTAGAFF.

The chain joins TRBV6-6 to TRBJ2-2; the match to TRBD2 covers 7 bases. The CDR3 extends over 14 amino acids. From germline, CDR1 is MNHNY and CDR2 SVGAGI (reference sequence). V gave up 11 bases and J gave up 5 bases; unmatched junction bases: 11. The CDR3 DNA is TGTGCCTCCTCCGGGCAGGGAGGGACCGGGGAGCTGTTTTTT. This gives the protein CASSGQGGTGELFF.

The chain carries TRBV7-9 and TRBJ2-5; 8 bases map to TRBD2. Germline V CDR1 and CDR2: SEHNR, FQNEAQ (reference sequence). The trim removed 5 bases at V and 5 bases at J, leaving 10 bases unmatched. CDR3 size: 15 residues. This chain's CDR3 is CASSPEGLAGETQYF. CDR3 DNA: TGTGCCAGCAGCCCCGAAGGACTAGCAGGGGAGACCCAGTACTTC.

This chain joins TRBV6-6 and TRBJ1-1; 8 bases are shared with TRBD1. CDR3 length: 14 residues. With V trimmed by 6 bases and J by 11 bases, 14 bases remained unmatched. Germline assignment: CDR1 MNHNY and CDR2 SVGAGI (reference sequence). CDR3 coding DNA: TGTGCCAGCAGCCTAGGACAGGGAGTTTTGCGCGCTTTCTTT. This gives the protein CASSLGQGVLRAFF.

This chain connects TRBV5-1 to TRBJ2-7; 9 bases fit TRBD1. Unmatched junction bases numbered 11, after V lost 4 bases and J lost 6 bases. Germline-derived CDR1 and CDR2 are SGHRS and YFSETQ. The CDR3 runs 15 residues. CDR3 sequence (DNA): TGCGCCAGCAGCCTAGTACCGGGACAGGGATTCGAGCAGTACTTC. This sequence encodes CASSLVPGQGFEQYF.

This clone came up once. The rearrangement uses TRBV27 and TRBJ2-2, with D possibly matching TRBD2 (5 bases). Trimming left V 8 bases short and J 0 bases short, with 10 bases between. Germline V gene sequence: CDR1 MNHEY, CDR2 SMNVEV (reference sequence). The CDR3 totals 14 residues. The CDR3 sequence is CASWRFANTGELFF. In DNA form, the CDR3 reads TGTGCCAGCTGGAGGTTCGCGAACACCGGGGAGCTGTTTTTT.

V and J are TRBV19 and TRBJ2-5; tentative D call: TRBD1 (5 bases). From germline, CDR1 is LNHDA and CDR2 SQIVND (reference sequence). The CDR3 is 14 residues long. V lost 2 bases, J lost 5 bases, and 12 bases lay in between. The CDR3 DNA sequence: TGTGCCAGTAGTATATTTGGGGCGTTCGAGACCCAGTACTTC. Protein: CASSIFGAFETQYF.

J is TRBJ1-2 and V is TRBV11-3; D is uncertain. Per germline, CDR1 SGHNT and CDR2 YENEEA. CDR3 length equals 15 residues. V was clipped by 7 bases and J by 3 bases, with 18 bases between them. CDR3 residues: CASNRRTDDDYGYTF. CDR3 DNA: TGTGCCAGCAACCGCCGGACCGACGACGACTATGGCTACACCTTC.

The chain joins TRBV19 to TRBJ2-7, with 7 bases identical to TRBD1. CDR1 is LNHDA, CDR2 SQIVND, per germline (reference sequence). V lost 6 bases and J lost 0; bases outside the gene matches: 5. The CDR3 runs to 14 residues. CDR3: CASSRGQNSYEQYF. DNA of the CDR3: TGTGCCAGTAGCAGGGGACAGAACTCCTACGAGCAGTACTTC.